The sequence of this T cell receptor (beta chain) was determined in a study of cytomegalovirus exposure and HLA in healthy donors. About this clone itself: Its antigen is still unknown.

Measured with immunoSEQ multiplex PCR; TCRdb has only the in-frame clones, and not every one. The table records hundreds of thousands of clones, 80% to 90% of them present only once. This CDR3 is 15 amino acids long. Unmatched junction bases numbered 5, after V lost 1 base and J lost 3 bases. Looked up from germline, CDR1 is LGHNA and CDR2 is YNFKEQ. Study-level findings and limits: Reportedly, cytomegalovirus status was diagnosed with high sensitivity and specificity. Rarity characterized most TCR sequences, yet some public TCRs appeared in many donors. The authors listed around 150 TCR beta chains as cytomegalovirus-associated. Among the CMV-associated chains, a few were confirmed in vitro as specific for CMV antigens.

The V gene is TRBV4-2, the J gene TRBJ2-7; 8 bases are a match to TRBD2. Sequencing used PBMCs. This sequence was found in a young woman in good health and CMV-seronegative. The CDR3 spells CASSQGGTRGYEQYF. The DNA of the CDR3 is TGTGCCAGCAGCCAAGGGGGGACTAGGGGCTACGAGCAGTACTTC.